This TCR beta chain is from a study of T cell changes during pregnancy in multiple sclerosis. CDR3 length: 15 residues. J was trimmed by 0 bases and V by 5 bases; bases with no gene match: 5. In germline, CDR1 is MGHRA, CDR2 YSYEKL. The data were produced by immunoSEQ multiplex PCR, yet TCRdb's version contains in-frame clones alone and is incomplete. The sample includes some 69,000 clones, more than 80% of them seen just once. The chain joins TRBV4-1 to TRBJ2-5; 8 positions agree with TRBD1. The TCR was taken from a female donor in good health, enrolled as a control in a pregnancy study. Sequencing used peripheral blood, obtained in the second trimester of pregnancy. The CDR3 loop reads CASSSRDRYQETQYF. DNA for the CDR3: TGCGCCAGCAGCTCCCGGGACAGGTACCAAGAGACCCAGTACTTC.